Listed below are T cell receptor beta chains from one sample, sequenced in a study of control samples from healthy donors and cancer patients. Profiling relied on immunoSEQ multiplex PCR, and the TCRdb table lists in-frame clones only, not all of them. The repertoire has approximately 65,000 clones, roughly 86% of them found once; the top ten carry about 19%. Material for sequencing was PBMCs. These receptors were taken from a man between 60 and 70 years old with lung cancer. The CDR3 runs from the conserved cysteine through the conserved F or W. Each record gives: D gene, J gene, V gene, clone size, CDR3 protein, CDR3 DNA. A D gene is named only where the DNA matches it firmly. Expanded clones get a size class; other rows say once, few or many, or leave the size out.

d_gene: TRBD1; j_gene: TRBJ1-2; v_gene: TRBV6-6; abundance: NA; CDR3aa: CASSYLGQGDGYTF; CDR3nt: TGTGCCAGCAGTTACTTAGGACAGGGCGACGGCTACACCTTC
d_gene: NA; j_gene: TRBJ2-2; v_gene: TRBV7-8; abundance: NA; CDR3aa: CASSFQTGRGTGELFF; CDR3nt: TGTGCCAGCAGCTTTCAGACAGGGCGGGGCACCGGGGAGCTGTTTTTT
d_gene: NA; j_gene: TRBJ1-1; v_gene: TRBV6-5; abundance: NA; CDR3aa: CASSLQGPQNTEAFF; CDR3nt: TGTGCCAGCAGTTTACAGGGCCCTCAGAACACTGAAGCTTTCTTT
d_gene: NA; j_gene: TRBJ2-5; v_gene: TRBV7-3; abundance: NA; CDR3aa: CASSPQGGLETQYF; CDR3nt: TGTGCCAGCAGCCCACAGGGAGGTCTAGAGACCCAGTACTTC
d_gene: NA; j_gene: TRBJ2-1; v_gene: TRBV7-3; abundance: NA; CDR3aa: CASSLPGDNEQFF; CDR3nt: TGTGCCAGCAGCCTTCCGGGAGACAATGAGCAGTTCTTC
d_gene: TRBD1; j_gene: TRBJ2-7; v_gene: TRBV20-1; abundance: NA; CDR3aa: CSASRTGGYEQYF; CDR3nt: TGCAGTGCTAGTAGGACAGGGGGCTACGAGCAGTACTTC
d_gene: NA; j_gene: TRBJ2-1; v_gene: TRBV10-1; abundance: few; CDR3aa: CASSGIDAGSPGYNEQFF; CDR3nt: TGCGCCAGCAGCGGTATCGACGCGGGGTCACCGGGGTACAATGAGCAGTTCTTC
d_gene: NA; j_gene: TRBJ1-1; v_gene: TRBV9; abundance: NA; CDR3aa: CASSVTGANTEAFF; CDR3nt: TGTGCCAGCAGCGTAACAGGAGCGAACACTGAAGCTTTCTTT
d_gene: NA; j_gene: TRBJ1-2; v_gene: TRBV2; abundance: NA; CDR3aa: CARNPGPRKGYTF; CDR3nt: TGTGCCAGAAACCCCGGGCCCCGGAAGGGCTACACCTTC
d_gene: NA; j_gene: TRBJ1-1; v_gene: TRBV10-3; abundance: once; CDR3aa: CAIRRGVTENTEAFF; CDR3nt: TGTGCCATCAGGCGCGGTGTGACGGAGAACACTGAAGCTTTCTTT
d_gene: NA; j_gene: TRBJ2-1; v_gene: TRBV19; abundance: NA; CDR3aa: CASSLLALNEQFF; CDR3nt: TGTGCCAGTAGTCTCCTAGCATTGAATGAGCAGTTCTTC
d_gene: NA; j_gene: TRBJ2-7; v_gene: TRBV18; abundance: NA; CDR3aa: CASSLQVYEQYF; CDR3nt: TGTGCCAGCTCACTCCAGGTCTACGAGCAGTACTTC
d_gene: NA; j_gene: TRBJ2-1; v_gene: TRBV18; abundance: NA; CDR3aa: CASFHLGEGLNNEQFF; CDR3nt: TGTGCCAGCTTCCACTTAGGTGAGGGACTCAACAATGAGCAGTTCTTC
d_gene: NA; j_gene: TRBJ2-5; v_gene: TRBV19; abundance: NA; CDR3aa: CASRFGETQYF; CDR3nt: TGTGCCAGTCGGTTTGGAGAGACCCAGTACTTC
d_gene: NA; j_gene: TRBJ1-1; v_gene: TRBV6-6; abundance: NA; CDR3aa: CASRLTGDTEAFF; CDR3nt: TGTGCCAGCAGACTTACGGGAGACACTGAAGCTTTCTTT
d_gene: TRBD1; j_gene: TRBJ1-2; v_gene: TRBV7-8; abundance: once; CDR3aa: CASSLAGTGSNYGYTF; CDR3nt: TGTGCCAGCAGCTTAGCTGGGACAGGGTCGAACTATGGCTACACCTTC
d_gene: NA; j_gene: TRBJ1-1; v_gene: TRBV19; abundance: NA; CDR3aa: CASSIVPTGPNTEAFF; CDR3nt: TGTGCCAGTAGTATAGTCCCGACAGGCCCGAACACTGAAGCTTTCTTT
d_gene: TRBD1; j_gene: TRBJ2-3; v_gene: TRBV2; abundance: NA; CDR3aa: CASSDGQASTDTQYF; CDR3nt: TGTGCCAGCAGTGATGGACAGGCCAGCACAGATACGCAGTATTTT
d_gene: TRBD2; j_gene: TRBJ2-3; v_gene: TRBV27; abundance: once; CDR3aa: CASSSPGLVADTQYF; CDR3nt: TGTGCCAGCAGTTCACCGGGACTAGTCGCAGATACGCAGTATTTT
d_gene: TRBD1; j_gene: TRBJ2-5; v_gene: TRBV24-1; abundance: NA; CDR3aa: CATSPPSQGQGATQYF; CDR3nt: TGTGCCACCAGTCCCCCCTCACAAGGACAGGGGGCAACCCAGTACTTC
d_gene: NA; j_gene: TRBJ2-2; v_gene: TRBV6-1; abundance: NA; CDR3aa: CASSEALAFSGELFF; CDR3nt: TGTGCCAGCAGTGAAGCTCTAGCCTTCTCCGGGGAGCTGTTTTTT
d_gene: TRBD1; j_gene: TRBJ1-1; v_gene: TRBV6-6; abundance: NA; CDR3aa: CASVTTGDTEAFF; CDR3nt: TGTGCCAGCGTCACAACAGGGGACACTGAAGCTTTCTTT
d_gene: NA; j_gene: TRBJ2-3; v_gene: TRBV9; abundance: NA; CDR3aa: CASSSYKPFNDTQYF; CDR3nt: TGTGCCAGCAGTTCTTATAAACCTTTTAACGATACGCAGTATTTT
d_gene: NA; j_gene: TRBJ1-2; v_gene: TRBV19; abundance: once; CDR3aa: CASSAQSIYGYTF; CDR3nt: TGTGCCAGTAGCGCACAGTCGATCTATGGCTACACCTTC
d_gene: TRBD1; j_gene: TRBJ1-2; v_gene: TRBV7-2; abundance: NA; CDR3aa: CASSLDLQGLAFGGYTF; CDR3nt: TGTGCCAGCAGCTTGGATCTACAGGGGCTGGCATTTGGTGGCTACACCTTC
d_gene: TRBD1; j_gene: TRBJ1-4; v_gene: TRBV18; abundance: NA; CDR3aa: CASSSQGGEKLFF; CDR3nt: TGTGCCAGCTCGAGTCAGGGGGGTGAAAAACTGTTTTTT
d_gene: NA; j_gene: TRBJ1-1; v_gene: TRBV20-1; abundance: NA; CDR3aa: CSASSVKAFF; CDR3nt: TGCAGTGCTAGTTCCGTCAAAGCTTTCTTT
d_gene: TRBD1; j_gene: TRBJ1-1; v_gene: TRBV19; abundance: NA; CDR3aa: CASRNRGVGTEAFF; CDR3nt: TGTGCCAGTAGAAACAGGGGGGTAGGCACTGAAGCTTTCTTT
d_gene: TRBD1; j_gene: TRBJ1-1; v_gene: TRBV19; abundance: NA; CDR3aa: CASRAGTGNTEAFF; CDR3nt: TGTGCCAGTAGGGCCGGGACAGGGAACACTGAAGCTTTCTTT
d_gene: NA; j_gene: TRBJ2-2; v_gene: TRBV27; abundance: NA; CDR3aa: CASSSGHQNTGELFF; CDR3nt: TGTGCCAGCAGTTCCGGACACCAGAACACCGGGGAGCTGTTTTTT
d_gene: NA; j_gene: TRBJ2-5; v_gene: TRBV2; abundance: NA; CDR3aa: CASSNPDALQETQYF; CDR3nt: TGTGCCAGCTCGAACCCGGACGCCCTCCAAGAGACCCAGTACTTC
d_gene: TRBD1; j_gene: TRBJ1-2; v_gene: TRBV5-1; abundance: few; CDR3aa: CASSLVQGARINYGYTF; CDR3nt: TGCGCCAGCAGCTTGGTACAGGGGGCCCGTATTAACTATGGCTACACCTTC
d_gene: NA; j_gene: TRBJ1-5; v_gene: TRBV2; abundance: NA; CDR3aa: CASSGQTKTQPQHF; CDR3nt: TGTGCCAGCAGTGGGCAGACTAAGACTCAGCCCCAGCATTTT
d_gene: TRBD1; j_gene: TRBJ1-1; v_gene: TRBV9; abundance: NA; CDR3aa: CASSPWGQGRPEAFF; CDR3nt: TGTGCCAGCAGCCCATGGGGACAGGGGAGACCTGAAGCTTTCTTT
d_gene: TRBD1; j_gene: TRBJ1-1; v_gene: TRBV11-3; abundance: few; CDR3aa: CASSPDRVIGTEAFF; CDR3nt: TGTGCCAGCAGCCCCGACAGGGTAATAGGCACTGAAGCTTTCTTT
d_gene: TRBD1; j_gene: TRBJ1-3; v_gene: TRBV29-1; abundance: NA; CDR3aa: CSGRTGYGNTIYF; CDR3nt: TGCAGCGGGCGGACAGGGTACGGAAACACCATATATTTT
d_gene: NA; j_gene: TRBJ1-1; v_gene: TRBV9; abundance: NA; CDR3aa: CASSVGRWNTEAFF; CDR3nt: TGTGCCAGCAGCGTGGGACGTTGGAACACTGAAGCTTTCTTT
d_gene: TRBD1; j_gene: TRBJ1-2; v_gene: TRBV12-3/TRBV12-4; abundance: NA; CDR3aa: CASSYRGRNYTF; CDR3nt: TGTGCCAGCAGTTACAGGGGACGGAACTACACCTTC
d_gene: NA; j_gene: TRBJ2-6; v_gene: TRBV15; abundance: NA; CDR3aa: CATSSEMWVTSGANVLTF; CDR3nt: TGTGCCACCAGCAGTGAGATGTGGGTAACGTCTGGGGCCAACGTCCTGACTTTC
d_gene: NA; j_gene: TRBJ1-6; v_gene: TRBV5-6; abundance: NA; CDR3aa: CASSSYREWTPLHF; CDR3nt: TGTGCCAGCAGCTCATACAGGGAGTGGACACCCCTCCACTTT
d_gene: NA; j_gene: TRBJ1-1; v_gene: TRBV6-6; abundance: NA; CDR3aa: CASSSLLTGNTEAFF; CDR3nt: TGTGCCAGCAGTTCCTTGCTTACAGGGAACACTGAAGCTTTCTTT
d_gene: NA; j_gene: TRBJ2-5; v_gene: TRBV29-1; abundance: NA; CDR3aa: CSVETGHSAQYF; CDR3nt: TGCAGCGTTGAAACCGGACATTCGGCCCAGTACTTC
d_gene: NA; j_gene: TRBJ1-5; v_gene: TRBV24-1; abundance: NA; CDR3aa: CATSGTGSNQPQHF; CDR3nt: TGTGCCACCTCGGGAACAGGGTCCAATCAGCCCCAGCATTTT
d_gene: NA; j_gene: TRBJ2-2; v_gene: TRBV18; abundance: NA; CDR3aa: CASSLLTVANTGELFF; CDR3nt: TGTGCCAGCTCACTACTGACAGTCGCGAACACCGGGGAGCTGTTTTTT
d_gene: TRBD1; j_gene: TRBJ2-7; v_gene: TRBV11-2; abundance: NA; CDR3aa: CASSPRQGALGYEQYF; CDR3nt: TGTGCCAGCAGCCCTCGACAGGGGGCGCTGGGCTACGAGCAGTACTTC
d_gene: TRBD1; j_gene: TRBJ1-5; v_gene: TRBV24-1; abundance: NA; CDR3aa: CATSDTTGGNNQPQHF; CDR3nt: TGTGCCACCAGTGACACGACAGGGGGCAACAATCAGCCCCAGCATTTT